The 15 T cell receptor beta chains below come from one sample, sequenced in a study of Graves' ophthalmopathy and Graves' hyperthyroidism (dated by TCRdb to between 2017 and 2018). The sequencing machine was an Illumina HiSeq 2000. For repertoire sequencing, the TCR beta CDR3 regions were amplified from RNA transcripts. The first round was an RT-PCR using HTBI primers with the Qiagen OneStep RT-PCR kit, and this first round was followed by a second-round multiplex PCR, then size selection and purification. TCRdb passed the public sequencing reads through fastp at Q25 and MiXCR, retaining productive beta sequences. Under each unique CDR3 protein, matching rows form one entry showing the most common genes and DNA. Recorded for this sample are under 400,000 distinct CDR3 sequences; roughly 15% of them occurred a single time. The leading ten clones occupy roughly 12% of the sample. Material: peripheral blood. These TCRs come from an adult man with Graves' ophthalmopathy.

The sample holds many counts of this clonotype. The V gene is TRBV7-9, the J gene TRBJ2-6, with 9 bases that match TRBD1. The CDR3 contains 14 residues. Germline trimming cut 1 base from V and 13 bases from J; bases unmatched to any gene: 5. The germline V gene has CDR1 SEHNR and CDR2 FQNEAQ (reference sequence). As DNA, the CDR3 is TGTGCCAGCAGCTTAGGACAGGGGGGACCGGTCCTGACTTTC. Translation: CASSLGQGGPVLTF.

At least ten counts were recorded for this clonotype. The V gene is TRBV15, the J gene TRBJ2-5, with D unclear. This CDR3 has 14 residues. The germline V gene has CDR1 LNHNV and CDR2 YYDKDF (reference sequence). V dropped 0 bases and J dropped 7 bases, with 12 bases sitting between them. Here the CDR3 reads CATSRDPRLGTQYF. In nucleotides, the CDR3 is TGTGCCACCAGCAGAGATCCCAGGCTAGGGACCCAGTACTTC. The full variable domain, with the rest looked up from reference TRBV15 and TRBJ2-5, is DAMVIQNPRYQVTQFGKPVTLSCSQTLNHNVMYWYQQKSSQAPKLLFHYYDKDFNNEADTPDNFQSRRPNTSFCFLDIRSPGLGDTAMYLCATSRDPRLGTQYFGPGTRLLVL.

This clonotype was seen repeatedly, ten times or more. The genes are TRBV15 and TRBJ1-3; D call uncertain. V shed 0 bases and J shed 2 bases, with 8 bases lying between them. CDR3 size: 15 residues. The germline CDR1 and CDR2 sequences are LNHNV and YYDKDF (reference sequence). Here the CDR3 reads CATSRDRAAGNTIYF. DNA for the CDR3: TGTGCCACCAGCAGAGATCGGGCCGCTGGAAACACCATATATTTT. Full variable domain (outside the CDR3, taken from reference TRBV15 and TRBJ1-3): DAMVIQNPRYQVTQFGKPVTLSCSQTLNHNVMYWYQQKSSQAPKLLFHYYDKDFNNEADTPDNFQSRRPNTSFCFLDIRSPGLGDTAMYLCATSRDRAAGNTIYFGEGSWLTVV.

This clonotype was seen many times. The chain joins TRBV5-1 to TRBJ2-5; D might be TRBD2 (6 bases). The CDR3 has 15 residues. V was clipped by 4 bases and J by 5 bases, with 18 bases between them. Germline V gene lookup returns CDR1 SGHRS and CDR2 YFSETQ. This CDR3 reads CASSRGTRAGETQYF. The CDR3 DNA reads as TGCGCCAGCAGCCGGGGGACTCGCGCGGGGGAGACCCAGTACTTC.

In its sample, this clonotype was seen many times. The chain carries TRBV30 and TRBJ1-5; 8 nucleotides match TRBD1. This CDR3 is 15 amino acids long. Germline V CDR1 and CDR2: GTSNPN, SVGIG (reference sequence). The V and J ends lost 0 bases and 6 bases, in that order; junction bases with no gene match: 7. The CDR3 region has the DNA TGTGCCTGGAGTGTATCCGCAGGGGGCTTTCAGCCCCAGCATTTT. As protein: CAWSVSAGGFQPQHF.

V usage is TRBV12-3 or TRBV12-4 and J usage is TRBJ1-5; weak D call: TRBD1 (6 bases). This CDR3 spans 15 amino acids. The V end was cut by 5 bases, the J end by 2 bases, with 13 bases between. DNA of the CDR3: TGTGCCAGCAGTATCGGGGGGGCAGGCAATCAGCCCCAGCATTTT. Encoded protein: CASSIGGAGNQPQHF.

This clonotype was recorded at least ten times. This chain links TRBV2 with TRBJ2-5; TRBD2 might be the D (6 bases). The CDR3 has 14 residues. V lost 5 bases to trimming and J lost 1 base, with 11 bases between them. Looked up from germline, CDR1 is SNHLY and CDR2 is FYNNEI. Here the CDR3 DNA reads TGTGCCAGCAGTTCCATAGCGGCCCAAGAGACCCAGTACTTC. This translates into CASSSIAAQETQYF.

This clonotype was recorded at least ten times. This chain uses TRBV12-3 or TRBV12-4 with TRBJ1-1, with 8 bases fitting TRBD1. The CDR3 loop spans 15 amino acids. Trimming at V came to 1 base and at J to 6 bases, leaving 7 bases not matched to a gene. CDR3 sequence: CASSLVAGGAAEAFF. CDR3 bases: TGTGCCAGCAGTTTAGTGGCAGGGGGCGCCGCTGAAGCTTTCTTT.

This clonotype was observed at least ten times. This chain joins TRBV6-2 or TRBV6-3 and TRBJ1-2; no clear D. This CDR3 spans 15 amino acids. V was trimmed by 5 bases and J by 2 bases, leaving 15 bases between them. Per the germline V gene, CDR1 is MNHEY and CDR2 is SVGEGT. This chain's CDR3 is CASSLIGRANYGYTF. CDR3 DNA: TGTGCCAGCAGTCTAATCGGACGGGCGAACTATGGCTACACCTTC.

This clonotype appeared a few times. The chain employs TRBV28 and TRBJ2-4; a possible D gene is TRBD2 (5 bases). Germline-derived CDR1 and CDR2 are MDHEN and SYDVKM. The CDR3 extends over 14 amino acids. Trimming took off 1 base at V and 7 bases at J, with 11 bases between the two ends. The CDR3 sequence: CASSLFRRSNIQYF. The CDR3 coding sequence is TGTGCCAGCAGTTTATTTAGGAGGAGCAACATTCAGTACTTC.

This clonotype was counted at least ten times. The rearrangement links TRBV12-3 or TRBV12-4 to TRBJ1-3; D is uncertain. The V end lost 2 bases, the J end lost 1 base, and 6 bases lay between the germline ends. The CDR3 runs 14 residues. In DNA, the CDR3 is TGTGCCAGCAGTTTAATCCAGTCTGGAAACACCATATATTTT. Amino acids: CASSLIQSGNTIYF.

The chain employs TRBV12-3 or TRBV12-4 and TRBJ1-2; 9 bases match TRBD1. The V segment lost 6 bases and the J segment 2 bases; nucleotides outside the gene matches: 10. The CDR3 has 16 amino acids. The CDR3 loop is CASRGRQGEYNYGYTF. The DNA of the CDR3 is TGTGCCAGCAGAGGCAGACAGGGGGAGTACAACTATGGCTACACCTTC.

This clonotype was detected ten times or more. The rearrangement links TRBV7-2 to TRBJ2-5, with TRBD2 identical over 11 bases. The CDR3 has 16 amino acids. Germline V gene lookup returns CDR1 SGHTA and CDR2 FQGNSA. The V and J ends lost 5 bases and 1 base, in that order; junction bases with no gene match: 6. The CDR3 coding sequence is TGTGCCAGCAGCAGATATAGCGGGGGGGGCCAAGAGACCCAGTACTTC. Protein product: CASSRYSGGGQETQYF.

The sample holds many counts of this clonotype. The V gene is TRBV10-3, the J gene TRBJ2-2; TRBD2 matches at 12 bases. The CDR3 runs 16 residues. Germline values: CDR1 ENHRY, CDR2 SYGVKD. The V and J ends lost 6 bases and 6 bases, in that order; junction bases with no gene match: 8. The CDR3 sequence is CAIRTSGSFEAGELFF. The CDR3, as DNA: TGTGCCATCAGGACTAGCGGGAGTTTTGAGGCCGGGGAGCTGTTTTTT.

This clonotype has at least ten counts. An end of the junction does not agree with germline; a read error may underlie this. J is TRBJ2-5 and V is TRBV28, with TRBD1 matching over 8 bases. The CDR3 covers 13 residues. Germline V lookup: CDR1 MDHEN, CDR2 SYDVKM. DNA for the CDR3: TGTGCCACCAGACAGGGGAATGTTGAGACCCAATACTTC. Translated, it gives CATRQGNVETQYF.